This T cell receptor (beta chain) was profiled in a study of T cells in Graves' hyperthyroidism and ophthalmopathy. RNA transcripts gave rise to amplified TCR beta CDR3 regions. Using the HTBI primer set, a first-round RT-PCR was run on the TCR CDR3. TCRdb reprocessed the multiplex PCR reads via MiXCR and lists one record per CDR3 protein. The data contain about 560,000 distinct CDR3 sequences, approximately 15% of them singletons. This CDR3 is 15 amino acids long. Trimming took 3 bases from V and 3 from J, leaving 17 bases between them. Germline CDR1 DFQATT, CDR2 SNEGSKA (reference sequence). This clonotype was counted many times.

The genes are TRBV20-1 and TRBJ2-5, with no clear D. Sequencing was performed on blood. The TCR was taken from a woman in her late teens or twenties with Graves' hyperthyroidism. CDR3 bases: TGCAGTGCTAGGGTTCTGTGGGCACCTAAAGAGACCCAGTACTTC. Its protein is CSARVLWAPKETQYF.